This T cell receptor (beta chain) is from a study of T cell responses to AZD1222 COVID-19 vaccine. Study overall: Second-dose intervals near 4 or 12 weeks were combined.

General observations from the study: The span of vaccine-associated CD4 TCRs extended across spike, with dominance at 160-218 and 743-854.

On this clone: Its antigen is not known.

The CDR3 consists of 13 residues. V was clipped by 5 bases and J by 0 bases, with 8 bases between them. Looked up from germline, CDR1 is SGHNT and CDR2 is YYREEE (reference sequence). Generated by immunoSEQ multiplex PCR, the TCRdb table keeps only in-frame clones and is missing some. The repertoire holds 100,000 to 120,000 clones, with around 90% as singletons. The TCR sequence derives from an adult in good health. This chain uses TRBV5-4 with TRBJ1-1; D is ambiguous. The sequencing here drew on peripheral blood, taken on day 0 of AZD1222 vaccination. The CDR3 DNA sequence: TGTGCCAGCAGTTATGATATGAACACTGAAGCTTTCTTT. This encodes CASSYDMNTEAFF.